One sample yielded the 30 T cell receptor beta chains listed below, sequenced in a study of CD8 T cells in ankylosing spondylitis. Findings of the study overall: About 8 highly homologous variants made up a TCR beta motif that seemed to typify ankylosing spondylitis blood.

TCRdb processed the 5' RACE reads anew with MiXCR; each CDR3 protein has one entry. Here the sample spans 700,000 to 1,000,000 distinct CDR3 sequences, 10% to 15% being singletons. These receptors have no known antigen. Sequenced input: blood, either unsorted or a sorted T cell fraction (not recorded which). Receptors were obtained from a male donor with ankylosing spondylitis.

The chain combines TRBV6-5 with TRBJ1-6; no clear D. V lost 2 bases to trimming and J lost 9 bases, with 5 bases between them. Per germline, CDR1 MNHEY and CDR2 SVGAGI. CDR3 length: 12 amino acids. The CDR3 DNA sequence: TGTGCCAGCAGTTACGCCTTTTCACCCCTCCACTTT. This translates into CASSYAFSPLHF.

This clonotype showed up just a few times. The genes are TRBV7-2 and TRBJ2-1; D gene uncertain. V lost 4 bases to trimming and J lost 9 bases, with 13 bases between them. The CDR3 spans 13 residues. Germline lookup yields CDR1 SGHTA and CDR2 FQGNSA. The CDR3: CASSSRASGEQFF. The CDR3 DNA sequence: TGTGCCAGCAGCTCTAGGGCATCCGGTGAGCAGTTCTTC.

The chain carries TRBV11-2 and TRBJ2-1; D call uncertain. The CDR3 has 15 amino acids. Trimming shortened V by 0 bases and J by 4 bases, and 10 bases separated the two germline ends. The germline V gene has CDR1 SGHAT and CDR2 FQNNGV. The CDR3 nucleotides are TGTGCCAGCAGCTTAGACTCACCGCCATACAATGAGCAGTTCTTC. This translates into CASSLDSPPYNEQFF.

This clonotype was seen ten or more times. The chain carries TRBV20-1 and TRBJ2-7; TRBD2 matches 11 bases. Germline values: CDR1 DFQATT, CDR2 SNEGSKA (reference sequence). The CDR3 runs to 14 residues. V was clipped by 0 bases and J by 7 bases; unmatched bases: 5. The CDR3 DNA follows: TGCAGTGCTAGAGATCGAACTAGCGGGAGAGAGCAGTACTTC. This gives the protein CSARDRTSGREQYF.

This sequence joins TRBV7-2 and TRBJ1-1; TRBD1 aligns across 7 bases. Germline CDR1 is SGHTA and CDR2 is FQGNSA. The CDR3 has 16 amino acids. Germline trimming cut 5 bases from V and 4 bases from J; bases unmatched to any gene: 13. The CDR3 DNA follows: TGTGCCAGCAGCCCGATAGCGGAGGGGGCGATCACTGAAGCTTTCTTT. Amino acids: CASSPIAEGAITEAFF.

The chain couples TRBV5-6 to TRBJ1-4; no clear D. Germline lookup yields CDR1 SGHDT and CDR2 YYEEEE. V lost 3 bases and J lost 10, with 16 bases in between. The CDR3 totals 14 residues. The CDR3 DNA follows: TGTGCCAGCAGCTCGGGAGGCCCGGGTGTAAAACTGTTTTTT. Encoded protein: CASSSGGPGVKLFF. The whole variable domain, remainder taken from reference TRBV5-6 and TRBJ1-4, is DAGVTQSPTHLIKTRGQQVTLRCSPKSGHDTVSWYQQALGQGPQFIFQYYEEEERQRGNFPDRFSGHQFPNYSSELNVNALLLGDSALYLCASSSGGPGVKLFFGSGTQLSVL.

This sequence joins TRBV4-3 and TRBJ1-1; D not certain. The V end was cut by 0 bases, the J end by 6 bases, with 17 bases between. Germline lookup yields CDR1 LGHNA and CDR2 YSLEER. CDR3 length equals 16 residues. The chain's CDR3 is CASSQDLWREGAEAFF. The CDR3 bases are TGCGCCAGCAGCCAAGATTTATGGAGGGAGGGAGCTGAAGCTTTCTTT.

The V gene is TRBV5-1, the J gene TRBJ1-4; D perhaps matches TRBD1 (6 bases). The germline V and J ends were trimmed by 4 bases and 3 bases, with 10 bases remaining between them. The CDR3 has 14 residues. Germline loops: CDR1 SGHRS, CDR2 YFSETQ. The CDR3 is CASSLDRPNEKLFF. CDR3 DNA sequence: TGCGCCAGCAGCCTGGACAGACCTAATGAAAAACTGTTTTTT.

The chain is built from TRBV12-3 or TRBV12-4 and TRBJ1-1; maybe TRBD1 (6 bases). The CDR3 sequence is 15 residues long. The V end lost 6 bases, the J end lost 0 bases, and 14 bases lay between the germline ends. CDR3 in DNA: TGTGCCAGCAGACATCCGGGACACTTGAACACTGAAGCTTTCTTT. It encodes CASRHPGHLNTEAFF.

There are many counts of this clonotype. The chain uses TRBV5-1 and TRBJ1-5, with D perhaps TRBD1 (6 bases). Trimming shortened V by 2 bases and J by 4 bases, and 10 bases separated the two germline ends. Germline V gene sequence: CDR1 SGHRS, CDR2 YFSETQ. This CDR3 has 14 amino acids. DNA for the CDR3: TGCGCCAGCAGCTTAGGGACACAGAATCAGCCCCAGCATTTT. Its protein product is CASSLGTQNQPQHF.

This clonotype was seen ten or more times. The CDR3 coding sequence is TGTGCCATCAGTGAGACAGAGGACAGGGCCACAGATACGCAGTATTTT. The encoded protein is CAISETEDRATDTQYF. V is TRBV10-3 and J is TRBJ2-3, with 8 bases aligning to TRBD1. With 2 bases clipped from V and 2 bases from J, the junction kept 6 bases outside the gene matches. Germline V CDR1 and CDR2: ENHRY, SYGVKD. This CDR3 region has 16 residues.

The sample holds many counts of this clonotype. The chain couples TRBV20-1 to TRBJ1-2; D gene ambiguous. V shed 5 bases and J shed 7 bases, with 11 bases lying between them. The CDR3 is made up of 11 amino acids. Germline CDR1 is DFQATT and CDR2 is SNEGSKA (reference sequence). CDR3 DNA: TGCAGTGCTCCGCGAACGGGTGGCTACACCTTC. Translated: CSAPRTGGYTF.

The chain recombines TRBV12-3 or TRBV12-4 with TRBJ1-4; D not certain. V was shortened by 3 bases and J by 0 bases, with 11 bases between the two germline ends. The CDR3 runs to 16 residues. The CDR3 is CASSLVWGSTNEKLFF. CDR3 bases: TGTGCCAGCAGTTTGGTTTGGGGATCAACTAATGAAAAACTGTTTTTT.

A few counts support this clonotype. CDR3 in amino acids: CASSLTGSSTEAFF. Here the CDR3 DNA reads TGCGCCAGCAGCTTGACAGGGAGCAGCACTGAAGCTTTCTTT. The V and J genes are TRBV5-1 and TRBJ1-1, with D perhaps TRBD1 (6 bases). The CDR3 is 14 residues long. Per germline, CDR1 SGHRS and CDR2 YFSETQ. V lost 1 base to trimming and J lost 4 bases, with 11 bases between them.

The rearrangement joins TRBV6-5 to TRBJ2-7; D possibly corresponds to TRBD2 (6 bases). V shed 0 bases and J shed 2 bases, with 11 bases lying between them. Germline CDR1 is MNHEY and CDR2 is SVGAGI. The CDR3 totals 15 residues. The CDR3 DNA reads as TGTGCCAGCAGTTACTCTATGGAGGGGCCCTACGAGCAGTACTTC. Its protein is CASSYSMEGPYEQYF.

The chain joins TRBV7-6 to TRBJ2-3; D unresolved. V lost 4 bases, J lost 7 bases, and 9 bases lay in between. The V gene's germline CDR1 is SGHVS and CDR2 FNYEAQ. The CDR3 has 12 residues. In nucleotides, the CDR3 is TGTGCCAGCAGCTCCCCCGGAAATACGCAGTATTTT. Residues: CASSSPGNTQYF.

This clonotype showed up just a few times. The rearrangement uses TRBV15 and TRBJ2-6, with 7 nucleotides matching TRBD1. V gave up 8 bases and J gave up 0 bases; unmatched junction bases: 4. Germline lookup yields CDR1 LNHNV and CDR2 YYDKDF (reference sequence). This CDR3 region has 15 residues. CDR3 region: CATGTAYSGANVLTF. In DNA form, the CDR3 reads TGTGCCACCGGGACAGCGTACTCTGGGGCCAACGTCCTGACTTTC.

This clonotype was counted only a few times. The chain joins TRBV7-2 to TRBJ2-1; D gene ambiguous. The germline CDR1 and CDR2 sequences are SGHTA and FQGNSA. Between the trimmed V and J ends, which lost 1 base and 8 bases, there was a span of 12 bases. CDR3 length: 14 amino acids. CDR3 region: CASSLGVAWDEQFF. The CDR3 bases are TGTGCCAGCAGCTTAGGGGTGGCGTGGGATGAGCAGTTCTTC.

This clonotype was detected a few times. The chain links TRBV7-3 to TRBJ1-1, with TRBD1 matching over 9 bases. Germline V gene sequence: CDR1 SGHTA, CDR2 FQGTGA. The CDR3 extends over 16 amino acids. V dropped 4 bases and J dropped 4; count of bases not matched to a gene: 10. The CDR3 DNA is TGTGCCAGCAGCTCGAACCACAGGGGGCTGGGCACTGAAGCTTTCTTT. Encoded protein: CASSSNHRGLGTEAFF.

This clonotype was observed a few times. V and J are TRBV6-1 and TRBJ2-2; 12 bases are shared with TRBD2. Trimming took 7 bases from V and 4 from J; bases not matched to a gene: 4. The CDR3 sequence is 15 residues long. CDR1 MNHNS and CDR2 SASEGT come from the germline V gene. The CDR3 sequence: CASKRTSGVTGELFF. CDR3 DNA sequence: TGTGCCAGCAAGCGGACTAGCGGGGTCACCGGGGAGCTGTTTTTT.

A few counts support this clonotype. The gene calls are TRBV5-1 and TRBJ2-1, with 8 bases that match TRBD2. V was clipped by 2 bases and J by 2 bases; unmatched bases: 9. The germline V gene encodes CDR1 SGHRS and CDR2 YFSETQ. The CDR3 length is 17 residues. CDR3 in DNA: TGCGCCAGCAGCTTCATGTCGGGTAGCGGGGCCTACAATGAGCAGTTCTTC. This sequence encodes CASSFMSGSGAYNEQFF.

In the case of this clonotype: The junction shows a germline mismatch at one end, possibly a read error. The chain joins TRBV11-1 to TRBJ1-1; D might be TRBD1 (5 bases). Germline loops: CDR1 SGHAT, CDR2 FQDESV (reference sequence). CDR3 length equals 13 residues. The CDR3 loop is CASRLGGGTEAFF. For the CDR3, the DNA is TGTGCCAGCAGGTTAGGCGGGGGCACTGAAGCTTTCTTT. Complete variable domain (other parts from reference TRBV11-1 and TRBJ1-1): EAEVAQSPRYKITEKSQAVAFWCDPISGHATLYWYRQILGQGPELLVQFQDESVVDDSQLPKDRFSAERLKGVDSTLKIQPAELGDSAMYLCASRLGGGTEAFFGQGTRLTVV.

This clonotype came up a few times. The rearrangement uses TRBV28 and TRBJ1-6; no firm D call. The CDR3 runs to 15 residues. Germline CDR1 reads MDHEN; CDR2 reads SYDVKM. Trimming pared 9 bases from V and 6 bases from J, leaving 18 bases between. The CDR3 reads CASHEQASLNSPLHF. CDR3 DNA sequence: TGTGCCAGTCACGAGCAGGCAAGCCTTAATTCACCCCTCCACTTT.

This clonotype appeared a few times. V is TRBV12-3 or TRBV12-4 and J is TRBJ1-2, with D hard to call. This CDR3 comprises 15 residues. V was shortened by 7 bases and J by 4 bases, with 19 bases between the two germline ends. The CDR3 DNA follows: TGTGCCAGCACCAAAAGGATGGGTTCGAGCTATGGCTACACCTTC. Its protein is CASTKRMGSSYGYTF.

This clonotype was counted between two and nine times. The CDR3 region has the DNA TGTGCCAGCAGCTCCGAACCCGGACAGGTTCGCACAGATACGCAGTATTTT. It is translated as CASSSEPGQVRTDTQYF. The chain is built from TRBV7-2 and TRBJ2-3, with TRBD1 identical over 7 bases. The germline V gene encodes CDR1 SGHTA and CDR2 FQGNSA. The CDR3 consists of 17 residues. J was trimmed by 1 base and V by 4 bases; bases with no gene match: 11.

This clonotype came up a few times. The V and J genes are TRBV7-2 and TRBJ2-3, with 7 nucleotides matching TRBD1. CDR3 length: 14 amino acids. CDR1 SGHTA and CDR2 FQGNSA come from the germline V gene. Trimming removed 6 bases from V and 5 bases from J; junction bases left unmatched: 8. In nucleotides, the CDR3 is TGTGCCAGCAGTTCCGGGACAGTGATAGATACGCAGTATTTT. Translation gives CASSSGTVIDTQYF.

The rearrangement links TRBV5-1 to TRBJ1-1; 8 bases fit TRBD1. Trimming removed 3 bases from V and 0 bases from J; junction bases left unmatched: 7. Looked up from germline, CDR1 is SGHRS and CDR2 is YFSETQ. This CDR3 comprises 16 residues. The CDR3 is CASSWRGQAMNTEAFF. Written as DNA, the CDR3 is TGCGCCAGCAGCTGGAGGGGACAGGCGATGAACACTGAAGCTTTCTTT.

This clonotype was detected once. V gene TRBV5-1 combines with J gene TRBJ2-7; D is unclear. The CDR3 has 15 amino acids. Germline V gene sequence: CDR1 SGHRS, CDR2 YFSETQ. V was clipped by 1 base and J by 1 base, with 12 bases between them. CDR3 residues: CASSLSPEASYEQYF. CDR3 coding DNA: TGCGCCAGCAGCTTGAGTCCAGAAGCTTCCTACGAGCAGTACTTC.

The V gene is TRBV20-1, the J gene TRBJ1-6; 8 bases match TRBD1. The length of the CDR3 is 14 residues. Germline lookup yields CDR1 DFQATT and CDR2 SNEGSKA (reference sequence). Losses at the gene ends were 4 bases for V and 7 bases for J; bases not matched to a gene: 6. The CDR3: CSAKRQGQNSPLHF. CDR3 in DNA: TGCAGTGCTAAGAGACAGGGGCAGAATTCACCCCTCCACTTT.

This clonotype was observed a handful of times. The chain carries TRBV20-1 and TRBJ2-7; 8 positions match TRBD1. Germline V gene lookup returns CDR1 DFQATT and CDR2 SNEGSKA (reference sequence). The CDR3 sequence is 12 residues long. CDR3 sequence (DNA): TGCAGGGTTGGACAGGGTGCGGACGAGCAGTACTTC. The encoded protein is CRVGQGADEQYF.